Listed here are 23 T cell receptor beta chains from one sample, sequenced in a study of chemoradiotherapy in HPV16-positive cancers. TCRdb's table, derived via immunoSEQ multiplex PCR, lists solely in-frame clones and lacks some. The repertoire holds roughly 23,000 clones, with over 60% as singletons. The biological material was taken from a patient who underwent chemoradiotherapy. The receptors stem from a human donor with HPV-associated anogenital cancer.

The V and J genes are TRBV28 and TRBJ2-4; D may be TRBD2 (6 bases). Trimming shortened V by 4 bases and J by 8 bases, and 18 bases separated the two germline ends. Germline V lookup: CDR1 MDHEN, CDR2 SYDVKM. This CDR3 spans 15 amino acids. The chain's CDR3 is CASSSIATTGDIQYF. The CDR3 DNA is TGTGCCAGCAGTTCTATTGCCACAACGGGGGACATTCAGTACTTC.

The CDR3 DNA is TGCGCCAGCAGCCAAGGGACTAGCTTTGAGCAGTTCTTC. Translated: CASSQGTSFEQFF. The chain uses TRBV4-3 and TRBJ2-1; 8 bases align to TRBD2. With 1 base clipped from V and 9 bases from J, the junction kept 2 bases outside the gene matches. The V gene's germline CDR1 is LGHNA and CDR2 YSLEER. This CDR3 contains 13 residues.

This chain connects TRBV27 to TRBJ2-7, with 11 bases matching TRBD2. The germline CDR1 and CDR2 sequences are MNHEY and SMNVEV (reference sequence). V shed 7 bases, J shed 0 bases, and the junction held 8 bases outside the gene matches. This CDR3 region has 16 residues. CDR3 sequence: CASKKLAGADSYEQYF. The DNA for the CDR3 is TGTGCCAGCAAGAAACTAGCGGGGGCTGACTCCTACGAGCAGTACTTC.

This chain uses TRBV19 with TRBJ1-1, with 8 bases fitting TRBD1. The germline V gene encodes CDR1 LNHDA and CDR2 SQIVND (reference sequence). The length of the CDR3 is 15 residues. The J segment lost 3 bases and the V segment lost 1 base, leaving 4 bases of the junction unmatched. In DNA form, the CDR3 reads TGTGCCAGTAGTATAGTCGCAGGGGGCCACACTGAAGCTTTCTTT. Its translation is CASSIVAGGHTEAFF.

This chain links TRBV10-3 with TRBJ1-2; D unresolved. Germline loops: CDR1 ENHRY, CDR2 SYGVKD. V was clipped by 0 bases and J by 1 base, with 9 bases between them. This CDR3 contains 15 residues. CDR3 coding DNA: TGTGCCATCAGTGAGTCATCGGGATATAACTATGGCTACACCTTC. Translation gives CAISESSGYNYGYTF.

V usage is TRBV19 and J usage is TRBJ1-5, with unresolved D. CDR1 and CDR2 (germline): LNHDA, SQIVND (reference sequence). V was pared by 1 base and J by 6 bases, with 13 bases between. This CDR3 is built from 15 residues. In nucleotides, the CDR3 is TGTGCCAGTAGTATAGTTTTAGGCAGTAGTCAGCCCCAGCATTTT. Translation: CASSIVLGSSQPQHF.

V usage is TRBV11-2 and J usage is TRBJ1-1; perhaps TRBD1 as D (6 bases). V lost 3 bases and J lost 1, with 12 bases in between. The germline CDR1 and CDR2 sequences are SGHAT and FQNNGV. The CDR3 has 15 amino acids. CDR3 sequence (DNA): TGTGCCAGCAGCTTGTCGGGACACCCGAACACTGAAGCTTTCTTT. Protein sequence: CASSLSGHPNTEAFF. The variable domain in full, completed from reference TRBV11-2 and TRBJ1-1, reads EAGVAQSPRYKIIEKRQSVAFWCNPISGHATLYWYQQILGQGPKLLIQFQNNGVVDDSQLPKDRFSAERLKGVDSTLKIQPAKLEDSAVYLCASSLSGHPNTEAFFGQGTRLTVV.

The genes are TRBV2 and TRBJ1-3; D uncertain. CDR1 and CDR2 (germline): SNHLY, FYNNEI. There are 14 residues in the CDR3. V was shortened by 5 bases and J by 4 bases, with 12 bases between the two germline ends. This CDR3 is CASSISVSGNTIYF. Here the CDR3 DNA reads TGTGCCAGCAGTATCAGTGTTTCCGGAAACACCATATATTTT.

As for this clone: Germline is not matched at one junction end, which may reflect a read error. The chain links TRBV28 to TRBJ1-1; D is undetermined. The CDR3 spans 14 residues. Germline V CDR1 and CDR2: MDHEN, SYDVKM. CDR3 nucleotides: TGTGCCAGCAGCTTATTGGACGCGAACACTGAAGCTTTCTTT. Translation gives CASSLLDANTEAFF.

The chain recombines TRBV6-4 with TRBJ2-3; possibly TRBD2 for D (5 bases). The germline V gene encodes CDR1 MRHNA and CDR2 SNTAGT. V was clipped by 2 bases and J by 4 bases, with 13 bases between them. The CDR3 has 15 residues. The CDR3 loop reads CASSDEGDSPDTQYF. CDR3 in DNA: TGTGCCAGCAGTGACGAGGGAGACTCCCCAGATACGCAGTATTTT.

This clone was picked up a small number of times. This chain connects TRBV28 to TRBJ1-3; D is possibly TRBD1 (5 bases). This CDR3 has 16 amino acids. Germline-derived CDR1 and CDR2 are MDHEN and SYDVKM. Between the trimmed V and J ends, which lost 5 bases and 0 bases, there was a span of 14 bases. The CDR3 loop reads CASSPTGFTSGNTIYF. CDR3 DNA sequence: TGTGCCAGCAGTCCAACAGGCTTCACCTCTGGAAACACCATATATTTT.

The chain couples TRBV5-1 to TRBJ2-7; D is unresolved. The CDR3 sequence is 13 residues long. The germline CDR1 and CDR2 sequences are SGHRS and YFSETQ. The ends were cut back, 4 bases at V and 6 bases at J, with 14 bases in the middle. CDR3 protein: CASSPPVLGEQYF. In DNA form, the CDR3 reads TGCGCCAGCAGCCCTCCCGTTTTGGGCGAGCAGTACTTC.

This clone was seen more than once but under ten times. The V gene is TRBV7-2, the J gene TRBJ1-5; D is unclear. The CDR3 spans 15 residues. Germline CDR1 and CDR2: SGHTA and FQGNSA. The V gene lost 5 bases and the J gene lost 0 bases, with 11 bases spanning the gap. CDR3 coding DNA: TGTGCCAGCAGCCCCGGGCTACTTAGCAATCAGCCCCAGCATTTT. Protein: CASSPGLLSNQPQHF.

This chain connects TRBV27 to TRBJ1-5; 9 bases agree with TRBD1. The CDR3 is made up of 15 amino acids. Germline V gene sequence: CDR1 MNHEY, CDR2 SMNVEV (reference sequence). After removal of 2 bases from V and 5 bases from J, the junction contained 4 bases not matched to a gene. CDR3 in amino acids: CASSLGTGSHQPQHF. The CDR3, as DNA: TGTGCCAGCAGTTTAGGGACAGGGTCCCATCAGCCCCAGCATTTT.

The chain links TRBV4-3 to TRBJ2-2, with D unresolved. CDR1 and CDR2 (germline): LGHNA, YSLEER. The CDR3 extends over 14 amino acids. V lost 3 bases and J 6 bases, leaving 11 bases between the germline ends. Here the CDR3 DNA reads TGCGCCAGCAGCCAGGATTACAGCCCCGGGGAGCTGTTTTTT. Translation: CASSQDYSPGELFF.

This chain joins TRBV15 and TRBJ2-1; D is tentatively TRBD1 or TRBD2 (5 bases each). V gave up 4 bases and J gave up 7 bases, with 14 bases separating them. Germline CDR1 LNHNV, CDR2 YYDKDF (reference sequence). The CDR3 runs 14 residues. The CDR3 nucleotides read TGTGCCACCAGCAATCCGGGGCCGGTGAATGAGCAGTTCTTC. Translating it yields CATSNPGPVNEQFF.

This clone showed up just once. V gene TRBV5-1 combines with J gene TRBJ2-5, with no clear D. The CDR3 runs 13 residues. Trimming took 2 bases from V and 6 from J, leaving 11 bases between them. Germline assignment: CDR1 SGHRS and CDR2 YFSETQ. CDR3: CASSFGLDKTQYF. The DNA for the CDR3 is TGCGCCAGCAGCTTTGGGCTCGATAAGACCCAGTACTTC.

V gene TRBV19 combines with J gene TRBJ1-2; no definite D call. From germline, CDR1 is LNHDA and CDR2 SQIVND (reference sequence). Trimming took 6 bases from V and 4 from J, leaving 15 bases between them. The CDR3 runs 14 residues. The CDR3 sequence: CASRLRGQGYGYTF. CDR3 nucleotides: TGTGCCAGTAGATTACGAGGGCAAGGCTATGGCTACACCTTC.

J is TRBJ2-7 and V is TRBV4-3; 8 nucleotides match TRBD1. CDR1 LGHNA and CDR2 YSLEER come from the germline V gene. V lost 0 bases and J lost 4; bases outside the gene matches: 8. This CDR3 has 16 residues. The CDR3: CASSQDRAGGAYEQYF. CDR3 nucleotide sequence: TGCGCCAGCAGCCAAGATAGGGCAGGGGGCGCGTACGAGCAGTACTTC.

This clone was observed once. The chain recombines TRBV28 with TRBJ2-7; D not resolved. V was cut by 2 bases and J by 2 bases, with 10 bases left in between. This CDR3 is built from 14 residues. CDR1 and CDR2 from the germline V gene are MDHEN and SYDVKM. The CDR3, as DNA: TGTGCCAGCAGTTTAGCCCCGGGCCCCTACGAGCAGTACTTC. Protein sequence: CASSLAPGPYEQYF.

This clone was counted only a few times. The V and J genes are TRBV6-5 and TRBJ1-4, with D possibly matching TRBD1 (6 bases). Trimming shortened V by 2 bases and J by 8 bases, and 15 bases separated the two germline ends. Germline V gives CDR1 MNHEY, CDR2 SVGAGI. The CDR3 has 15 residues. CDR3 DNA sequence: TGTGCCAGCAGTTACGTCTCCGGGGGCGGAGAAAAACTGTTTTTT. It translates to CASSYVSGGGEKLFF.

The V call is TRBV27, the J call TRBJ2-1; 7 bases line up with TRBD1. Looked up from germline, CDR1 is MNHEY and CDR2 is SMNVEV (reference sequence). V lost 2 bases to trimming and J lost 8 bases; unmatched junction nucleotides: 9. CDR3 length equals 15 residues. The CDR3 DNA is TGTGCCAGCAGTTTAAAGGGGGCAGGGTCCGATGAGCAGTTCTTC. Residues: CASSLKGAGSDEQFF.

The CDR3 DNA is TGTGCCAGCAGCTCTTGGGGTAATGAGCAGTTCTTC. Amino acid sequence: CASSSWGNEQFF. The rearrangement links TRBV6-6 to TRBJ2-1, with unresolved D. CDR1 is MNHNY, CDR2 SVGAGI, per germline (reference sequence). V was trimmed by 6 bases and J by 7 bases, leaving 10 bases between them. The CDR3 length is 12 residues.